The next 31 T cell receptor beta chains were all read from a single sample in a study of T cells in Graves' hyperthyroidism and ophthalmopathy. Researchers took RNA transcripts and amplified the TCR beta CDR3 regions from them. HTBI primers drove first-round RT-PCR of the TCR CDR3. TCRdb recomputed calls from the multiplex PCR reads with MiXCR, one row per CDR3 protein. Of roughly 750,000 distinct CDR3 sequences in the sample, about a sixth are singletons; the top ten hold about 8.4%. The source material was blood. The receptors derive from a man between 18 and 29 years old with Graves' hyperthyroidism.

This clonotype was counted only a few times. CDR3 sequence (DNA): TGTGCCAGCAGCTTGGAGGCAGGGGAGGACTATGGCTACACCTTC. Protein: CASSLEAGEDYGYTF. This chain joins TRBV5-5 and TRBJ1-2; tentatively, D is TRBD1 (6 bases). The CDR3 sequence is 15 residues long. Germline V lookup: CDR1 SGHKS, CDR2 YYEKEE (reference sequence). With 0 bases removed from V and 3 bases from J, the gap between germline ends came to 12 bases.

The gene calls are TRBV6-2 or TRBV6-3 and TRBJ2-5; maybe TRBD1 (6 bases). Trimming pared 0 bases from V and 0 bases from J, leaving 11 bases between. Per the germline V gene, CDR1 is MNHEY and CDR2 is SVGEGT. This CDR3 has 16 amino acids. The CDR3 nucleotides are TGTGCCAGCAGTTACTCTGGGGGCCGGTACCAAGAGACCCAGTACTTC. Translation: CASSYSGGRYQETQYF.

This clonotype was seen ten or more times. The rearrangement joins TRBV20-1 to TRBJ2-7; D possibly matches TRBD1 or TRBD2 (6 bases each). The germline V and J ends were trimmed by 3 bases and 4 bases, with 16 bases remaining between them. Germline V gives CDR1 DFQATT, CDR2 SNEGSKA (reference sequence). The length of the CDR3 is 14 residues. The CDR3 loop reads CSASPLEGGYEQYF. DNA of the CDR3: TGCAGTGCTAGCCCCCTGGAGGGGGGTTACGAGCAGTACTTC.

This clonotype appeared a few times. The rearrangement uses TRBV20-1 and TRBJ2-1; the match to TRBD1 covers 7 bases. Germline trimming cut 3 bases from V and 0 bases from J; bases unmatched to any gene: 2. This CDR3 is built from 14 residues. CDR1 and CDR2 (germline): DFQATT, SNEGSKA (reference sequence). The CDR3 DNA reads TGCAGTGCTAGGAACAGGGGCTCCTACAATGAGCAGTTCTTC. Its translation: CSARNRGSYNEQFF.

The genes are TRBV29-1 and TRBJ1-2; D is perhaps TRBD1 (5 bases). Germline loops: CDR1 SQVTM, CDR2 ANQGSEA. This CDR3 has 12 amino acids. V shed 3 bases and J shed 7 bases, with 12 bases lying between them. CDR3 sequence reads: CSVEVWGFGYTF. DNA for the CDR3: TGCAGCGTTGAGGTTTGGGGGTTTGGCTACACCTTC.

The chain is built from TRBV7-9 and TRBJ2-7; D is possibly TRBD1 (5 bases). V dropped 5 bases and J dropped 5 bases, with 19 bases sitting between them. Germline V lookup: CDR1 SEHNR, CDR2 FQNEAQ (reference sequence). The CDR3 sequence is 15 residues long. CDR3 DNA sequence: TGTGCCAGCAGCGGTACAGGATCAGTCGAACACGAGCAGTACTTC. This gives the protein CASSGTGSVEHEQYF.

The chain uses TRBV7-9 and TRBJ1-2; D is unresolved. This CDR3 has 12 amino acids. Germline V gives CDR1 SEHNR, CDR2 FQNEAQ (reference sequence). Trimming pared 5 bases from V and 7 bases from J, leaving 11 bases between. The DNA of the CDR3 is TGTGCCAGCAGCGCAATTGGCCGTGGCTACACCTTC. This codes for CASSAIGRGYTF.

V usage is TRBV7-9 and J usage is TRBJ2-5; TRBD2 matches 8 bases. The CDR3 is 17 residues long. Trimming at V came to 1 base and at J to 4 bases, leaving 11 bases not matched to a gene. Germline V CDR1 and CDR2: SEHNR, FQNEAQ (reference sequence). The CDR3 bases are TGTGCCAGCAGCTTAGGGTACGCGGGAGGCGGCAGAGAGACCCAGTACTTC. Translated: CASSLGYAGGGRETQYF.

This clonotype was counted between two and nine times. The chain is built from TRBV14 and TRBJ2-7; TRBD2 agrees at 8 bases. In germline, CDR1 is SGHDN, CDR2 FVKESK. V gave up 4 bases and J gave up 4 bases; unmatched junction bases: 6. This CDR3 is 14 amino acids long. The CDR3 loop is CASSRLPGGYEQYF. CDR3 coding DNA: TGTGCCAGCAGCCGTCTGCCGGGAGGGTACGAGCAGTACTTC. Variable domain in full (rest from reference TRBV14 and TRBJ2-7): EAGVTQFPSHSVIEKGQTVTLRCDPISGHDNLYWYRRVMGKEIKFLLHFVKESKQDESGMPNNRFLAERTGGTYSTLKVQPAELEDSGVYFCASSRLPGGYEQYFGPGTRLTVT.

The CDR3 DNA follows: TGTGCCAGCAGCCCAGCGACTAGCATACGCACAGATACGCAGTATTTT. Protein product: CASSPATSIRTDTQYF. V and J are TRBV6-1 and TRBJ2-3; 7 bases line up with TRBD2. Germline CDR1 reads MNHNS; CDR2 reads SASEGT. Trimming took 6 bases from V and 1 from J; bases not matched to a gene: 10. The CDR3 contains 16 residues.

This clonotype has a handful of counts. This sequence joins TRBV3-1 and TRBJ2-1, with D hard to call. This CDR3 region has 15 residues. Trimming took off 2 bases at V and 4 bases at J, with 12 bases between the two ends. Germline CDR1 LGHDT, CDR2 YNNKEL (reference sequence). CDR3 protein: CASSQMVLGYNEQFF. For the CDR3, the DNA is TGTGCCAGCAGCCAAATGGTTTTGGGATACAATGAGCAGTTCTTC.

A few counts support this clonotype. This chain connects TRBV3-1 to TRBJ2-2, with D possibly matching TRBD2 (5 bases). The V end lost 3 bases, the J end lost 0 bases, and 11 bases lay between the germline ends. The CDR3 is 16 amino acids. The germline CDR1 and CDR2 sequences are LGHDT and YNNKEL (reference sequence). CDR3: CASSQRGFANTGELFF. The CDR3 DNA reads TGTGCCAGCAGCCAGAGAGGGTTCGCGAACACCGGGGAGCTGTTTTTT.

V is TRBV9 and J is TRBJ2-5; D is perhaps TRBD1 (6 bases). The CDR3 is made up of 14 amino acids. V was trimmed by 0 bases and J by 4 bases, leaving 10 bases between them. Germline CDR1 is SGDLS and CDR2 is YYNGEE. CDR3 coding DNA: TGTGCCAGCAGCGTAGAGGGGGTTGGAGAGACCCAGTACTTC. This encodes CASSVEGVGETQYF.

This clonotype was picked up many times. The genes are TRBV7-9 and TRBJ2-7; tentatively, D is TRBD1 or TRBD2 (5 bases each). From germline, CDR1 is SEHNR and CDR2 FQNEAQ (reference sequence). The CDR3 totals 16 residues. V was cut by 3 bases and J by 2 bases, with 17 bases left in between. This CDR3 is CASSLPTGTAAYEQYF. CDR3 sequence (DNA): TGTGCCAGCAGCTTGCCAACCGGGACGGCAGCCTACGAGCAGTACTTC. The variable domain in full, with the rest retrieved from reference TRBV7-9 and TRBJ2-7, is DTGVSQNPRHKITKRGQNVTFRCDPISEHNRLYWYRQTLGQGPEFLTYFQNEAQLEKSRLLSDRFSAERPKGSFSTLEIQRTEQGDSAMYLCASSLPTGTAAYEQYFGPGTRLTVT.

The genes are TRBV28 and TRBJ2-1; D not certain. Germline loops: CDR1 MDHEN, CDR2 SYDVKM. This CDR3 is 16 amino acids long. V lost 2 bases, J lost 4 bases, and 15 bases lay in between. CDR3 protein: CASSLPRKGPYNEQFF. For the CDR3, the DNA is TGTGCCAGCAGTTTACCCCGGAAGGGTCCTTACAATGAGCAGTTCTTC.

CDR3 in amino acids: CASSVGASGSLPETQYF. For the CDR3, the DNA is TGTGCCAGCAGCGTAGGGGCTAGCGGGAGTCTCCCCGAGACCCAGTACTTC. The rearrangement links TRBV9 to TRBJ2-5; the match to TRBD2 covers 10 bases. V lost 0 bases to trimming and J lost 5 bases; unmatched junction nucleotides: 10. The length of the CDR3 is 17 residues. The germline gives CDR1 SGDLS, CDR2 YYNGEE.

In nucleotides, the CDR3 is TGTGCCATCAGTGAGTCGGGTTTATATGGCTACACCTTC. Protein sequence: CAISESGLYGYTF. The J gene is TRBJ1-2, the V gene TRBV10-3; D remains unclear. The CDR3 has 13 residues. V lost 0 bases and J 5 bases, leaving 7 bases between the germline ends. In germline, CDR1 is ENHRY, CDR2 SYGVKD.

This clonotype has ten or more counts. The V and J genes are TRBV7-9 and TRBJ2-7; 9 nucleotides line up with TRBD2. CDR3 size: 14 residues. V lost 5 bases and J lost 5; bases outside the gene matches: 7. The germline CDR1 and CDR2 sequences are SEHNR and FQNEAQ (reference sequence). The CDR3 reads CASSRTSVGDEQYF. CDR3 coding DNA: TGTGCCAGCAGCCGGACTAGCGTGGGGGACGAGCAGTACTTC.

Ten or more counts support this clonotype. The rearrangement uses TRBV5-1 and TRBJ2-1; 8 nucleotides agree with TRBD1. The junction had 4 bases not matched to a gene; V was cut back by 0 bases and J by 5 bases. Per germline, CDR1 SGHRS and CDR2 YFSETQ. This CDR3 spans 15 amino acids. The CDR3 loop is CASSLGDRTDNEQFF. The CDR3 region has the DNA TGCGCCAGCAGCTTGGGGGACAGGACAGACAATGAGCAGTTCTTC.

This clonotype was found many times. V usage is TRBV18 and J usage is TRBJ1-5, with a weak D call TRBD1 (5 bases). This CDR3 contains 14 residues. Trimming removed 3 bases from V and 1 base from J, with 7 bases in between. Germline V CDR1 and CDR2: KGHSH, LQKENI. In DNA form, the CDR3 reads TGTGCCAGCTCACCGGCAGGGAGCAATCAGCCCCAGCATTTT. Protein product: CASSPAGSNQPQHF.

The rearrangement joins TRBV6-1 to TRBJ1-5; D unresolved. In germline, CDR1 is MNHNS, CDR2 SASEGT. The CDR3 has 15 amino acids. The V and J ends lost 6 bases and 0 bases respectively, with 12 bases between them. CDR3 residues: CASSQNSFSNQPQHF. Here the CDR3 DNA reads TGTGCCAGCAGCCAGAACAGCTTTAGCAATCAGCCCCAGCATTTT.

CDR3 coding DNA: TGTGCCAGCAGGAGACTAGAGGAGCTGAACGAGCAGTACTTC. This translates into CASRRLEELNEQYF. The chain employs TRBV27 and TRBJ2-7; D might be TRBD2 (6 bases). The V end was cut by 6 bases, the J end by 5 bases, with 17 bases between. Germline-derived CDR1 and CDR2 are MNHEY and SMNVEV (reference sequence). The CDR3 is made up of 14 amino acids.

The chain recombines TRBV4-1 with TRBJ2-1; 10 nucleotides align to TRBD2. Germline V gene sequence: CDR1 MGHRA, CDR2 YSYEKL. V trimming: 1 base; J trimming: 4 bases; junction bases outside the gene matches: 7. The CDR3 covers 17 residues. CDR3 residues: CASSQVRLAGHYNEQFF. The CDR3 nucleotides read TGCGCCAGCAGCCAAGTTCGACTAGCGGGTCATTACAATGAGCAGTTCTTC.

This clonotype was seen at least ten times. The CDR3 region has the DNA TGTGCCAGCAGTTTTCCCGGAACCGGGGAGCTGTTTTTT. Protein: CASSFPGTGELFF. V is TRBV12-3 or TRBV12-4 and J is TRBJ2-2; unclear D gene. The CDR3 covers 13 residues. The ends were cut back, 3 bases at V and 5 bases at J, with 7 bases in the middle.

The chain employs TRBV29-1 and TRBJ2-2; 12 bases are shared with TRBD1. Germline V lookup: CDR1 SQVTM, CDR2 ANQGSEA. CDR3 length: 13 amino acids. V lost 8 bases to trimming and J lost 7 bases; unmatched junction nucleotides: 5. The CDR3: CSTGQGAGGELFF. CDR3 in DNA: TGCAGCACGGGACAGGGGGCGGGCGGGGAGCTGTTTTTT.

The chain recombines TRBV6-7 with TRBJ2-2; possible D gene TRBD1, 5 bases. TRBV6-7 is an ORF for which the function is uncertain. The V end was cut by 7 bases, the J end by 2 bases, with 14 bases between. CDR3 length: 15 residues. CDR3 loop: CASILQVLNTGELFF. The CDR3, as DNA: TGTGCCAGCATTCTACAGGTCCTCAACACCGGGGAGCTGTTTTTT.

The genes are TRBV6-1 and TRBJ2-1, with 7 bases lining up with TRBD2. Germline CDR1 is MNHNS and CDR2 is SASEGT. With V trimmed by 5 bases and J by 4 bases, 11 bases remained unmatched. The CDR3 is made up of 16 amino acids. The CDR3 sequence: CASSTLRGEGYNEQFF. Here the CDR3 DNA reads TGTGCCAGCAGTACCCTTCGCGGGGAGGGGTACAATGAGCAGTTCTTC.

Note on this clonotype: This may be a read error: a much more frequent sequence differs by one nucleotide. The chain uses TRBV7-3 and TRBJ2-5, with D maybe TRBD2 (6 bases). Germline V lookup: CDR1 SGHTA, CDR2 FQGTGA. This CDR3 comprises 13 residues. CDR3 protein: CASSFFGGEAQYF. The CDR3 coding sequence is TGTGCCAGCAGCTTTTTCGGGGGAGAGGCCCAGTACTTC.

This clonotype was seen a few times. The chain recombines TRBV5-1 with TRBJ2-1; D call uncertain. Germline CDR1 reads SGHRS; CDR2 reads YFSETQ. The CDR3 length is 14 residues. V shed 1 base and J shed 4 bases, with 9 bases lying between them. CDR3 sequence reads: CASSLPTPYNEQFF. The CDR3 bases are TGCGCCAGCAGCTTGCCTACTCCTTACAATGAGCAGTTCTTC.

This clonotype was counted at least ten times. This chain connects TRBV30 to TRBJ1-1; a possible D gene is TRBD1 (5 bases). Per germline, CDR1 GTSNPN and CDR2 SVGIG (reference sequence). The CDR3 extends over 12 amino acids. V lost 2 bases and J lost 5, with 9 bases in between. CDR3 nucleotides: TGTGCCTGGAGTCAGGGAGGGACTGAAGCTTTCTTT. It yields the protein CAWSQGGTEAFF.

This clonotype was seen only a few times. J is TRBJ2-3 and V is TRBV20-1, with D possibly called TRBD1 or TRBD2 (5 bases each). Deletions cut 6 bases from V and 0 bases from J, with 16 bases between. Germline V gene lookup returns CDR1 DFQATT and CDR2 SNEGSKA (reference sequence). This CDR3 contains 15 residues. The CDR3 DNA follows: TGCAGTGCCATTCGGGACCCCTCTAGCACAGATACGCAGTATTTT. Encoded protein: CSAIRDPSSTDTQYF.